The TCR beta chain under discussion was sequenced for a study of T cell changes during pregnancy in multiple sclerosis. Data came from immunoSEQ multiplex PCR; TCRdb stores just in-frame clones and leaves some out. The table lists about 36,000 clones, roughly 91% of them singletons. As to this clone: The junction and the germline gene differ at one end; a read error may be behind it.

The germline V gene has CDR1 MNHEY and CDR2 SMNVEV (reference sequence). The CDR3 is 16 residues long. Sequenced material: CD4+ T cells from peripheral blood mononuclear cells, taken in the second trimester of pregnancy. This TCR was recovered from a female donor in good health, enrolled as a control in a pregnancy study. The chain carries TRBV27 and TRBJ2-5, with 10 bases aligning to TRBD1. The CDR3 nucleotides read TGTGCCAGCAGTGAAAGACAGGGGGCGCTTCAAGGGACCCAGTACTTC. Translated, it gives CASSERQGALQGTQYF.